Below are 19 T cell receptor beta chains sequenced from a single sample in a study of cytomegalovirus exposure and HLA in healthy donors. Primers: 60 Vbeta forward and 13 Jbeta reverse. TCRdb keeps only in-frame clones here, not all; method: immunoSEQ multiplex PCR. The sample consists of 250,000 to 300,000 clones, roughly 81% of them appearing once. Material for sequencing was PBMCs. The receptors originated from a woman aged 40 to 50 in good health and CMV-seropositive.

The chain has TRBV27 and TRBJ2-5; TRBD2 matches at 9 bases. The tail of the sequence fits TRBJ2-7 better, so the J call may be wrong. Germline V gene sequence: CDR1 MNHEY, CDR2 SMNVEV (reference sequence). The CDR3 covers 14 residues. CDR3 in amino acids: CASSWREGSYEQYF. In DNA, the CDR3 is TGTGCCAGCAGTTGGCGGGAGGGATCCTACGAGCAGTACTTC.

The chain recombines TRBV5-1 with TRBJ2-1, with D tentatively TRBD1 (6 bases). CDR1 is SGHRS, CDR2 YFSETQ, per germline. V was clipped by 4 bases and J by 14 bases, with 19 bases between them. This CDR3 spans 13 amino acids. Written as DNA, the CDR3 is TGCGCCAGCAGCGTTGTGAGGGACACCCAAAAGTTCTTC. This encodes CASSVVRDTQKFF.

As DNA, the CDR3 is TGTGCCATCAGTTCCGGGACAACCCAAGAGACCCAGTACTTC. As protein: CAISSGTTQETQYF. This chain links TRBV10-3 with TRBJ2-5; the D gene is possibly TRBD1 (6 bases). The V gene lost 5 bases and the J gene lost 1 base, with 11 bases spanning the gap. Germline V gene data show CDR1 as ENHRY and CDR2 as SYGVKD. The CDR3 is 14 amino acids.

This clone occurred once. The chain links TRBV28 to TRBJ2-7; 13 bases agree with TRBD2. The CDR3 loop spans 17 amino acids. The V and J ends lost 6 bases and 1 base, in that order; junction bases with no gene match: 9. The germline V gene has CDR1 MDHEN and CDR2 SYDVKM. CDR3 DNA sequence: TGTGCCAGCAGCCCCGGACTAGCGGGAGAATTGTCCTACGAGCAGTACTTC. Amino acid sequence: CASSPGLAGELSYEQYF.

The chain is built from TRBV6-5 and TRBJ2-7; D perhaps matches TRBD1 (5 bases). The CDR3 totals 15 residues. The germline V gene has CDR1 MNHEY and CDR2 SVGAGI. V lost 0 bases to trimming and J lost 0 bases, with 9 bases between them. CDR3 coding DNA: TGTGCCAGCAGTTACTCGGCAGGGTCCTCCTACGAGCAGTACTTC. This codes for CASSYSAGSSYEQYF.

This chain joins TRBV19 and TRBJ1-1; no reliable D call. The CDR3 is 12 residues long. V lost 2 bases and J lost 4, with 5 bases in between. The germline V gene encodes CDR1 LNHDA and CDR2 SQIVND (reference sequence). CDR3 coding DNA: TGTGCCAGTAGTATACTTCCCACTGAAGCTTTCTTT. Its protein product is CASSILPTEAFF.

The CDR3 DNA reads as TGCGCCAGCAGCAGAACCGGGACTAGCGGCGGGGAGCTGTTTTTT. Its translation: CASSRTGTSGGELFF. The chain employs TRBV5-1 and TRBJ2-2, with 11 bases aligning to TRBD2. Unmatched junction bases numbered 6, after V lost 4 bases and J lost 7 bases. The length of the CDR3 is 15 residues. Germline V gene data show CDR1 as SGHRS and CDR2 as YFSETQ.

The V gene is TRBV25-1, the J gene TRBJ1-2, with TRBD1 matching 10 bases. Looked up from germline, CDR1 is MGHDK and CDR2 is SYGVNS. The CDR3 covers 15 residues. Losses at the gene ends were 1 base for V and 8 bases for J; bases not matched to a gene: 7. The CDR3 DNA reads as TGTGCCAGCAGTGAATTCCGGGACAGGGGTGAGGGCTACACCTTC. Protein sequence: CASSEFRDRGEGYTF.

The chain links TRBV28 to TRBJ1-6; 11 bases agree with TRBD1. V dropped 4 bases and J dropped 9; count of bases not matched to a gene: 5. CDR3 length equals 15 residues. Germline V gene data show CDR1 as MDHEN and CDR2 as SYDVKM. In nucleotides, the CDR3 is TGTGCCAGCAGTTCCGCGGGACAGGGGGTTTCACCCCTCCACTTT. The encoded protein is CASSSAGQGVSPLHF. Filled out from reference TRBV28 and TRBJ1-6, the complete variable domain reads DVKVTQSSRYLVKRTGEKVFLECVQDMDHENMFWYRQDPGLGLRLIYFSYDVKMKEKGDIPEGYSVSREKKERFSLILESASTNQTSMYLCASSSAGQGVSPLHFGNGTRLTVT.

The chain is built from TRBV30 and TRBJ2-3, with D tentatively TRBD1 (6 bases). The V gene's germline CDR1 is GTSNPN and CDR2 SVGIG (reference sequence). The CDR3 contains 14 residues. V was pared by 1 base and J by 5 bases, with 13 bases between. This CDR3 reads CAWSGRTVQDTQYF. CDR3 nucleotides: TGTGCCTGGAGTGGAAGGACAGTCCAAGATACGCAGTATTTT.

CDR3 protein: CASSSLAGGGKNIQYF. The DNA of the CDR3 is TGTGCCAGCAGTTCTCTAGCGGGAGGCGGCAAAAACATTCAGTACTTC. The chain uses TRBV25-1 and TRBJ2-4, with TRBD2 matching over 11 bases. Germline lookup yields CDR1 MGHDK and CDR2 SYGVNS. Trimming removed 5 bases from V and 3 bases from J; junction bases left unmatched: 6. The CDR3 length is 16 residues.

The chain employs TRBV19 and TRBJ1-6; TRBD1 might be the D (6 bases). With 3 bases removed from V and 7 bases from J, the gap between germline ends came to 16 bases. The germline CDR1 and CDR2 sequences are LNHDA and SQIVND (reference sequence). The CDR3 sequence is 16 residues long. The CDR3: CASSIRQGRDNSPLHF. The CDR3 nucleotides are TGTGCCAGTAGTATTCGGCAGGGGAGAGACAATTCACCCCTCCACTTT.

This chain uses TRBV4-2 with TRBJ1-2, with D maybe TRBD1 (5 bases). The germline V gene encodes CDR1 LGHNA and CDR2 YNFKEQ. V was trimmed by 0 bases and J by 4 bases, leaving 21 bases between them. There are 18 residues in the CDR3. DNA for the CDR3: TGTGCCAGCAGCCAAGACCCGGCGGGCCCCCCGGGGGGCTATGGCTACACCTTC. Its translation is CASSQDPAGPPGGYGYTF.

This chain uses TRBV6-6 with TRBJ1-5, with 8 bases lining up with TRBD1. The CDR3 has 15 amino acids. Per the germline V gene, CDR1 is MNHNY and CDR2 is SVGAGI (reference sequence). The J segment lost 7 bases and the V segment lost 6 bases, leaving 11 bases of the junction unmatched. This CDR3 is CASRAGQGVYQPQHF. The CDR3 region has the DNA TGTGCCAGCAGGGCCGGACAGGGAGTATACCAGCCCCAGCATTTT.

Written as DNA, the CDR3 is TGTGCCAGCAGCTTAGATTGGCTAGCGGGGACCCAGTACTTC. This gives the protein CASSLDWLAGTQYF. The genes are TRBV11-2 and TRBJ2-5; the match to TRBD2 covers 8 bases. CDR1 SGHAT and CDR2 FQNNGV come from the germline V gene. V shed 0 bases, J shed 7 bases, and the junction held 4 bases outside the gene matches. There are 14 residues in the CDR3.

The chain couples TRBV7-3 to TRBJ2-7; TRBD2 matches at 7 bases. After removal of 3 bases from V and 4 bases from J, the junction contained 9 bases not matched to a gene. Germline assignment: CDR1 SGHTA and CDR2 FQGTGA. CDR3 length: 15 amino acids. CDR3 sequence (DNA): TGTGCCAGCAGCTTCGGGGGGTCACTAGCTTACGAGCAGTACTTC. It is translated as CASSFGGSLAYEQYF.

The DNA of the CDR3 is TGTGCCAGCCATGGGACTAGATCCCAACACAATGAGCAGTTCTTC. Residues: CASHGTRSQHNEQFF. The chain uses TRBV28 and TRBJ2-1; TRBD2 matches 8 bases. The CDR3 has 15 residues. Germline V gives CDR1 MDHEN, CDR2 SYDVKM. V trimming: 8 bases; J trimming: 5 bases; junction bases outside the gene matches: 11. Combining the CDR3 with reference TRBV28 and TRBJ2-1 gives the whole variable domain DVKVTQSSRYLVKRTGEKVFLECVQDMDHENMFWYRQDPGLGLRLIYFSYDVKMKEKGDIPEGYSVSREKKERFSLILESASTNQTSMYLCASHGTRSQHNEQFFGPGTRLTVL.

The V call is TRBV5-1, the J call TRBJ1-4, with TRBD1 identical over 10 bases. V was clipped by 5 bases and J by 6 bases; unmatched bases: 7. CDR1 and CDR2 (germline): SGHRS, YFSETQ. This CDR3 has 15 residues. CDR3 DNA sequence: TGCGCCAGCAGTCGACAGGGGGCGCGGGATGAAAAACTGTTTTTT. This translates into CASSRQGARDEKLFF.

Comment on this clone: No conserved phenylalanine or tryptophan ends this CDR3, so it is likely a read error. This rearrangement joins TRBV28 to TRBJ1-2, with D perhaps matching TRBD1 (6 bases). This CDR3 is built from 14 residues. The V and J ends lost 6 bases and 2 bases respectively, with 13 bases between them. Germline CDR1 and CDR2: MDHEN and SYDVKM. As DNA, the CDR3 is TGTGCCAGCAGCCAGGGGACGGTGAACTATGGCTACACCCTC. This translates into CASSQGTVNYGYTL.